A selection of T cell receptor beta chains follows, all from one sample in a study of shared clonotypes between healthy human individuals. Libraries were prepared by immunoSEQ multiplex PCR; TCRdb keeps only in-frame clonotypes and omits some of them. The data contain roughly 2 million clones, roughly 94% of them singletons. The specimen was naive CD8+ T cells sorted from blood. The receptors come from a man younger than 35 in good health. Both conserved end residues are part of each CDR3. D genes are given only for firm matches. Only part of the rows carry a size: once, few, many, or a class if the clone is expanded.

d_gene	abundance	v_gene	j_gene	CDR3nt	CDR3aa
NA	NA	TRBV4-1	TRBJ1-5	TGCGCCAGCAGCCAAGAGTCGGCAGGGGACCTTTATAGCAATCAGCCCCAGCATTTT	CASSQESAGDLYSNQPQHF
NA	NA	TRBV13	TRBJ2-1	TGTGCCAGCAGCTTAGGAGAGGCCTACAATGAGCAGTTCTTC	CASSLGEAYNEQFF
NA	NA	TRBV12-5	TRBJ1-5	TGTGCTAGTGGTCCGTTGAAGTGCAATCAGCCCCAGCATTTT	CASGPLKCNQPQHF
NA	NA	TRBV27	TRBJ2-6	TGTGCCAGCAGTTCCGACTTTCCGAGCTCTGGGGCCAACGTCCTGACTTTC	CASSSDFPSSGANVLTF
TRBD2	NA	TRBV18	TRBJ2-7	TGTGCCAGCACCCAAGGCGCGGCTAGCGGGGCCTACGAGCAGTACTTC	CASTQGAASGAYEQYF
TRBD1	NA	TRBV7-9	TRBJ2-5	TGTGCCAGCAGCCCTAGGACAGGGGGCGGAGAGACCCAGTACTTC	CASSPRTGGGETQYF
TRBD1	NA	TRBV5-6	TRBJ2-5	TGTGCCAGCAGCTTGGCCGCGACAGGGGGCTCCCAAGAGACCCAGTACTTC	CASSLAATGGSQETQYF
TRBD1	NA	TRBV28	TRBJ2-2	TGTGCCAGCAGTTTCCGGACAGGGGTGATCGGGGAGCTGTTTTTT	CASSFRTGVIGELFF
NA	few	TRBV6-5	TRBJ2-1	TGTGCCAGCAGTCCGCATAAAGATGAGCAGTTCTTC	CASSPHKDEQFF
TRBD1	NA	TRBV5-6	TRBJ2-2	TGTGCCAGCAGCTGGACAGGGCACGGGGAGCTGTTTTTT	CASSWTGHGELFF
NA	NA	TRBV19	TRBJ1-1	TGTGCCAGTAGTATACAGGGTGTGAACACTGAAGCTTTCTTT	CASSIQGVNTEAFF
NA	NA	TRBV27	TRBJ2-7	TGTGCCAGCAGTTTTGGCAGGGGTCACGAGCAGTACTTC	CASSFGRGHEQYF
NA	NA	TRBV6-5	TRBJ1-1	TGTGCCAGCAGCAGGGACGGAAACACTGAAGCTTTCTTT	CASSRDGNTEAFF
NA	NA	TRBV9	TRBJ2-3	TGTGCCAGCAGCGTAGATGTAGGGGTGGCAGATACGCAGTATTTT	CASSVDVGVADTQYF
NA	NA	TRBV5-4	TRBJ2-3	TGTGCCAGCAGCTTGGAGGCCCCGGTGGTAGATACGCAGTATTTT	CASSLEAPVVDTQYF
NA	once	TRBV6-5	TRBJ2-7	TGTGCCAGCAGTTACGATAGGGCGTACGAGCAGTACTTC	CASSYDRAYEQYF
NA	NA	TRBV6-5	TRBJ2-7	TGTGCCAGCAGTCCGTTAGGTGGGAGTAACTACGAGCAGTACTTC	CASSPLGGSNYEQYF
NA	once	TRBV4-1	TRBJ1-4	TGCGCCAGCAGCCAAGCCCCTGACAAGCGTGAACTGTTTTTT	CASSQAPDKRELFF
NA	once	TRBV5-6	TRBJ2-7	TGTGCCAGCAGCTTGGTAGGTTTGAGGGAGGACGACGAGCAGTACTTC	CASSLVGLREDDEQYF
NA	NA	TRBV19	TRBJ2-6	TGTGCCAGCCCCTCGGGGGCTGGGGCCAACGTCCTGACTTTC	CASPSGAGANVLTF
NA	NA	TRBV5-1	TRBJ1-1	TGCGCCAGCAGTTCCGAAGGGGTGACTGAAGCTTTCTTT	CASSSEGVTEAFF
NA	NA	TRBV7-2	TRBJ1-5	TGTGCCAGCAGCGGGCAGGGGCCCCAATATAGCAATCAGCCCCAGCATTTT	CASSGQGPQYSNQPQHF
TRBD2	NA	TRBV13	TRBJ2-1	TGTGCCAGCAGCTTACTGGGACTAGCGGGAGAGCAGTTCTTC	CASSLLGLAGEQFF
NA	NA	TRBV5-8	TRBJ2-7	TGTGCCAGCAGCTTGGCACAGGGCATCGAGCAGTACTTC	CASSLAQGIEQYF
TRBD1	NA	TRBV29-1	TRBJ2-1	TGCAGCGTTCCCGGGACAGCCTACAATGAGCAGTTCTTC	CSVPGTAYNEQFF
NA	NA	TRBV28	TRBJ1-1	TGTGCCAGCAGTTTATCTGGACACCTTGAAGCTTTCTTT	CASSLSGHLEAFF
NA	NA	TRBV11-2	TRBJ2-3	TGTGCCAGCACCATCCAAGGCCTTTCTACAGATACGCAGTATTTT	CASTIQGLSTDTQYF
TRBD2	NA	TRBV27	TRBJ2-7	TGTGCCAGCAGTCTGACTAGCGCCTACGAGCAGTACTTC	CASSLTSAYEQYF
NA	NA	TRBV6-5	TRBJ2-4	TGTGCCAGCACGGGGGTGGGCATTCAGTACTTC	CASTGVGIQYF
NA	NA	TRBV6-5	TRBJ2-7	TGTGCCAGCAGTTGGGCCGGGAACGAGCAGTACTTC	CASSWAGNEQYF
NA	NA	TRBV11-3	TRBJ2-1	TGTGCCAGCAGCTTCGACGGAGACAATGAGCAGTTCTTC	CASSFDGDNEQFF
NA	NA	TRBV6-5	TRBJ1-1	TGTGCCAGCAGTTACGAGGCGGTGGGGACTGAAGCTTTCTTT	CASSYEAVGTEAFF
TRBD1	few	TRBV11-1	TRBJ1-1	TGTGCCAGCAGCTTCAATGACAGGGGGACTGAAGCTTTCTTT	CASSFNDRGTEAFF
NA	once	TRBV18	TRBJ2-5	TGTGCCAGCTCACCAGGGGGCGCGGAGACCCAGTACTTC	CASSPGGAETQYF
NA	NA	TRBV7-9	TRBJ1-4	TGTGCCAGCAGCTTAGTCGGAGAACTGTTTTTT	CASSLVGELFF
TRBD2	NA	TRBV13	TRBJ2-5	TGTGCCAGCAGCTCCCGAGAAATTGAGAGCGGGGCTCAAGAGACCCAGTACTTC	CASSSREIESGAQETQYF
NA	NA	TRBV27	TRBJ2-1	TGTGCCAGCAGTCCACGGGGTTCCTACAATGAGCAGTTCTTC	CASSPRGSYNEQFF
TRBD2	NA	TRBV11-2	TRBJ2-1	TGTGCCAGCAGCTTAGCTAGCGGGAGAGGTAATGAGCAGTTCTTC	CASSLASGRGNEQFF